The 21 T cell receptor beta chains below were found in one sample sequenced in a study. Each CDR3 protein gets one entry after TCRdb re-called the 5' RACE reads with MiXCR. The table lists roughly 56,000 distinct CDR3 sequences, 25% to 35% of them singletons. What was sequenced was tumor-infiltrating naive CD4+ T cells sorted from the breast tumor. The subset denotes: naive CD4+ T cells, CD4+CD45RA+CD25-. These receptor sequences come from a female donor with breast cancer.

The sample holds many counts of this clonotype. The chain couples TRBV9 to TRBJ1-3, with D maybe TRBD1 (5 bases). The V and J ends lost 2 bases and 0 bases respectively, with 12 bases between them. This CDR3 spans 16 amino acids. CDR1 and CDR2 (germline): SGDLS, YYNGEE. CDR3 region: CASSVALQGSGNTIYF. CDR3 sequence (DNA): TGTGCCAGCAGCGTTGCCCTTCAGGGCTCTGGAAACACCATATATTTT.

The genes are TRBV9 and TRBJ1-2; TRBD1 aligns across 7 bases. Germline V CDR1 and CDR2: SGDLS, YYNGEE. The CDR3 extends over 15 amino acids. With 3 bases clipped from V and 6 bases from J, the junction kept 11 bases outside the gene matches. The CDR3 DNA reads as TGTGCCAGCAGCGGAGACAGGGATATTGAACATGGCTACACCTTC. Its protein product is CASSGDRDIEHGYTF. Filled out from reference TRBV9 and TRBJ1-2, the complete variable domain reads DSGVTQTPKHLITATGQRVTLRCSPRSGDLSVYWYQQSLDQGLQFLIQYYNGEERAKGNILERFSAQQFPDLHSELNLSSLELGDSALYFCASSGDRDIEHGYTFGSGTRLTVV.

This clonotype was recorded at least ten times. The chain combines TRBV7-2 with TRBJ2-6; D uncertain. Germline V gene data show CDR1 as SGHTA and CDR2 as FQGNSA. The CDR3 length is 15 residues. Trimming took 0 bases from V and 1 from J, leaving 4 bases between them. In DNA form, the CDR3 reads TGTGCCAGCAGCTTAGCTCTTTCTGGGGCCAACGTCCTGACTTTC. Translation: CASSLALSGANVLTF. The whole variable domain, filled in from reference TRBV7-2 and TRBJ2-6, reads GAGVSQSPSNKVTEKGKDVELRCDPISGHTALYWYRQSLGQGLEFLIYFQGNSAPDKSGLPSDRFSAERTGGSVSTLTIQRTQQEDSAVYLCASSLALSGANVLTFGAGSRLTVL.

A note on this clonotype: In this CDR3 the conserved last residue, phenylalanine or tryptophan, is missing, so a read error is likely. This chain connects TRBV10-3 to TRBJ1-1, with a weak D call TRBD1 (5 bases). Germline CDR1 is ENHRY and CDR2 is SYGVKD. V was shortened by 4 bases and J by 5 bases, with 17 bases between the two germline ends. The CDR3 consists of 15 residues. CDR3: CAISASGAGGTEAFS. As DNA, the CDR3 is TGTGCCATCAGTGCCTCCGGGGCCGGGGGAACTGAAGCTTTCTCT.

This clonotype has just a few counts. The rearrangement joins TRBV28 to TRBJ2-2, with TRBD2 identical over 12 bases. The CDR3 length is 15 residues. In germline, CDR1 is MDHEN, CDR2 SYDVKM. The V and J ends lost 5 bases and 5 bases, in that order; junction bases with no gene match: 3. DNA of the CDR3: TGTGCCAGCAGTGAACTAGCGGGGGGAACCGGGGAGCTGTTTTTT. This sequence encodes CASSELAGGTGELFF. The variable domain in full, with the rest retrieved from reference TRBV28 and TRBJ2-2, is DVKVTQSSRYLVKRTGEKVFLECVQDMDHENMFWYRQDPGLGLRLIYFSYDVKMKEKGDIPEGYSVSREKKERFSLILESASTNQTSMYLCASSELAGGTGELFFGEGSRLTVL.

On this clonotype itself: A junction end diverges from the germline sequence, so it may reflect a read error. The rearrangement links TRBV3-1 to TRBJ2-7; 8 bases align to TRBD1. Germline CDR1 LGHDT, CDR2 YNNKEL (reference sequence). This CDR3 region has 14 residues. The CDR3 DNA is TGTACCAGCAGCCACAGGGGGAGCTCCTACGAGCAGTACTTC. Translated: CTSSHRGSSYEQYF.

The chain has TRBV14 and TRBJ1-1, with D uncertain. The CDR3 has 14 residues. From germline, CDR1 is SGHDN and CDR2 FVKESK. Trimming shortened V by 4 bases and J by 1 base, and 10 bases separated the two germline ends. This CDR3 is CASSLPDWNTEAFF. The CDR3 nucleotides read TGTGCCAGCAGCCTCCCGGACTGGAACACTGAAGCTTTCTTT.

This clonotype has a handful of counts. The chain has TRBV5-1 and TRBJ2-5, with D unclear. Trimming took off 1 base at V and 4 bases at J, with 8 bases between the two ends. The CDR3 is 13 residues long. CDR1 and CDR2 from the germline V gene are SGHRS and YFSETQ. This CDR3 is CASSLKGGETQYF. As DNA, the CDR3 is TGCGCCAGCAGCTTGAAGGGCGGAGAGACCCAGTACTTC.

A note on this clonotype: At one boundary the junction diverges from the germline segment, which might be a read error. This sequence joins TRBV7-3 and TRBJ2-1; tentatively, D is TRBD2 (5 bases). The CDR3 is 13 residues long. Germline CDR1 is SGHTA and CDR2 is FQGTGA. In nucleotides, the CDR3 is TGCGCCAGCGGTCGGGGTCCCTACAATGAGCAGTTCTTC. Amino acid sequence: CASGRGPYNEQFF.

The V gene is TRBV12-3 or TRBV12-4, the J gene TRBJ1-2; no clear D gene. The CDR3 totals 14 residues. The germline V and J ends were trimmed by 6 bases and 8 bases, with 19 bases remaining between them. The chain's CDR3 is CASSRREERFGYTF. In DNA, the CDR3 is TGTGCCAGCAGCCGTCGTGAGGAGCGATTCGGCTACACCTTC.

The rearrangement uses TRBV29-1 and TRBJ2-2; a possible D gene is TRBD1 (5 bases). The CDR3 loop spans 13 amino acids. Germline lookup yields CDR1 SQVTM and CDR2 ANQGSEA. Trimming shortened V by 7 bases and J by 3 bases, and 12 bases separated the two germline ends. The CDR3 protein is CSGGQADTGELFF. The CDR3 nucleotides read TGCAGCGGCGGACAAGCCGACACCGGGGAGCTGTTTTTT.

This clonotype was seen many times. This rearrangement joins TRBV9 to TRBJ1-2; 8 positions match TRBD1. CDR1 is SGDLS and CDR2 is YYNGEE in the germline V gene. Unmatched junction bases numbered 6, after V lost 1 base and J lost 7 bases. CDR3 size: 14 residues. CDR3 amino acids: CASSVWTGRGGYTF. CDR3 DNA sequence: TGTGCCAGCAGCGTATGGACAGGGAGAGGTGGCTACACCTTC.

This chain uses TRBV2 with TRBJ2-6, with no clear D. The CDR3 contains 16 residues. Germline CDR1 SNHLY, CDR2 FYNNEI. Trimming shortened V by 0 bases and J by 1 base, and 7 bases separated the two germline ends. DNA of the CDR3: TGTGCCAGCAGTGAAGCACGGATATCTGGGGCCAACGTCCTGACTTTC. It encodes CASSEARISGANVLTF.

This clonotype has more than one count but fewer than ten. CDR3 region: CSARDVAGGETQYF. DNA for the CDR3: TGCAGTGCTAGAGATGTCGCAGGGGGAGAGACCCAGTACTTC. The chain employs TRBV20-1 and TRBJ2-5; TRBD1 agrees at 7 bases. The CDR3 spans 14 residues. The V segment lost 0 bases and the J segment 4 bases; nucleotides outside the gene matches: 5. The V gene's germline CDR1 is DFQATT and CDR2 SNEGSKA (reference sequence).

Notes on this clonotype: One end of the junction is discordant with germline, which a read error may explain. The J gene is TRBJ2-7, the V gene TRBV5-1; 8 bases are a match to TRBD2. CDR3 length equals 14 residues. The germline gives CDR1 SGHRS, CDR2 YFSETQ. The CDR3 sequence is CASSNSGSVDEQCF. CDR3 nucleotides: TGCGCCAGCAGCAACAGCGGGAGTGTCGACGAGCAGTGCTTC.

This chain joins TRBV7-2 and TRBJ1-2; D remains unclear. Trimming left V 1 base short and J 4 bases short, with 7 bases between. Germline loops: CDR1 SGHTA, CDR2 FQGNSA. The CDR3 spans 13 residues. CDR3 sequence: CASSLEVSYGYTF. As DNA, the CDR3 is TGTGCCAGCAGCTTAGAGGTCTCCTATGGCTACACCTTC.

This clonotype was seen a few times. CDR3 sequence (DNA): TGTGCCAGCAGTGAGTCGCCTCAGGGGGGCTACACCTTC. Protein product: CASSESPQGGYTF. V and J are TRBV6-1 and TRBJ1-2; TRBD1 might be the D (6 bases). The V end lost 3 bases, the J end lost 8 bases, and 13 bases lay between the germline ends. CDR1 is MNHNS and CDR2 is SASEGT in the germline V gene. The CDR3 runs 13 residues.

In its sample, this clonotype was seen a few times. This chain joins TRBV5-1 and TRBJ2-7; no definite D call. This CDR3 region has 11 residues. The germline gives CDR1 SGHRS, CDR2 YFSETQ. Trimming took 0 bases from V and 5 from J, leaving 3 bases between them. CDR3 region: CASSLADEQYF. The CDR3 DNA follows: TGCGCCAGCAGCTTGGCCGACGAGCAGTACTTC.

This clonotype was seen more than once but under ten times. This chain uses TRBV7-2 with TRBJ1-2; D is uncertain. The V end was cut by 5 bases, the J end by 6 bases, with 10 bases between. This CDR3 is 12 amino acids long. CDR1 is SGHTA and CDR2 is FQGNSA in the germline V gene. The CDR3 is CASSARLDGYTF. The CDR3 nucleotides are TGTGCCAGCAGCGCTCGACTGGATGGCTACACCTTC.

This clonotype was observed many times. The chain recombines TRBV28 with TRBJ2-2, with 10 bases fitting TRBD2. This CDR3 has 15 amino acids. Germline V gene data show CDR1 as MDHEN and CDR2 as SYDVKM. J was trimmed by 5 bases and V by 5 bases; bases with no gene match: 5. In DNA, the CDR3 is TGTGCCAGCAGTCTAGCGGGAGTAAGGACCGGGGAGCTGTTTTTT. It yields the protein CASSLAGVRTGELFF.

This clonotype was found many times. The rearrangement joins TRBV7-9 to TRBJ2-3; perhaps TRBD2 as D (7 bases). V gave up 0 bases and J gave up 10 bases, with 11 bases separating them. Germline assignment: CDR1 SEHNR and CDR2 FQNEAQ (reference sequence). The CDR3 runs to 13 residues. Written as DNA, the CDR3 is TGTGCCAGCAGCTTAGCGGGGGGGGCGGCGCAGTATTTT. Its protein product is CASSLAGGAAQYF.